This TCR beta chain derives from a study of cytomegalovirus exposure and HLA in healthy donors. The PCR contained 60 Vbeta and 13 Jbeta primers. Libraries were prepared by immunoSEQ multiplex PCR; TCRdb keeps only in-frame clonotypes and omits some of them. The profile shows 150,000 to 200,000 clones, about 80% of them singletons. Regarding donors, all were healthy bone marrow donors. Per the germline V gene, CDR1 is LGHNA and CDR2 is YSLEER. The CDR3 is 16 amino acids. The V and J ends lost 1 base and 1 base respectively, with 10 bases between them. This clone was seen only a few times. What it recognizes is unknown. Study findings and constraints: Overall, about 160 TCR beta chains were annotated as cytomegalovirus-associated. Information on immune exposure was restricted to one variable (CMV serostatus). A few CMV-associated chains were confirmed in vitro to be specific for CMV antigens.

This TCR was sampled from a woman aged 40-49 years in good health and CMV-seronegative. Source material: PBMCs. This rearrangement joins TRBV4-3 to TRBJ2-2, with D possibly being TRBD1 (6 bases). The chain's CDR3 is CASSQGGRENTGELFF. The CDR3 region has the DNA TGCGCCAGCAGCCAAGGGGGGCGTGAGAACACCGGGGAGCTGTTTTTT.